The rows below give T cell receptor beta chains drawn from one sample of a study of blood T cell repertoires in COVID-19. Sequencing was performed with immunoSEQ multiplex PCR; in TCRdb, only in-frame clones are kept and a portion is missing. Here the sample spans 90,000 to 100,000 clones, roughly 80% being singletons. The sequenced material came from peripheral blood. These receptors were collected from a man between 60 and 70 years old with acute or convalescent COVID-19. CDR3s include the opening cysteine and the closing phenylalanine or tryptophan. A D gene is named only where the DNA matches it firmly. The size field is filled for only some rows; it gives once, few, many or a size class.

cdr3_aa,cdr3_nt,v_call,cdr3_length,d_call,j_call,clone_size
CASSLQTGSTDTQYF,TGTGCCAGCTCATTACAGACAGGAAGCACAGATACGCAGTATTTT,TRBV18,15,.,TRBJ2-3,.
CASSLAFGVPNEKLFF,TGTGCCAGCAGCTTAGCGTTCGGGGTACCGAATGAAAAACTGTTTTTT,TRBV7-2,16,.,TRBJ1-4,.
CASSQDGTGAGTDTQYF,TGCGCCAGCAGCCAAGATGGGACAGGGGCGGGCACAGATACGCAGTATTTT,TRBV4-3,17,TRBD1,TRBJ2-3,.
CSVRLAGGTKNIQYF,TGCAGCGTGCGACTAGCGGGGGGAACCAAAAACATTCAGTACTTC,TRBV29-1,15,TRBD2,TRBJ2-4,.
CASSLGIDRTNEKLFF,TGCGCCAGCAGCTTGGGAATTGACAGAACTAATGAAAAACTGTTTTTT,TRBV5-1,16,.,TRBJ1-4,.
CASSRTGGGEQFF,TGTGCCAGCAGCCGGACAGGGGGTGGTGAGCAGTTCTTC,TRBV6-8,13,TRBD1,TRBJ2-1,.
CASSAVDSYGYTF,TGTGCCAGCAGCGCCGTTGACAGTTATGGCTACACCTTC,TRBV9,13,.,TRBJ1-2,.
CASSQESRWGGAGETQYF,TGTGCCAGCAGCCAAGAATCTAGGTGGGGGGGCGCCGGGGAGACCCAGTACTTC,TRBV14,18,.,TRBJ2-5,.
CASEGTGVPPGANVLTF,TGTGCCAGCGAAGGAACCGGAGTACCCCCTGGGGCCAACGTCCTGACTTTC,TRBV28,17,.,TRBJ2-6,.
CASSQDYGYEQYF,TGCGCCAGCAGCCAAGATTACGGCTACGAGCAGTACTTC,TRBV4-3,13,.,TRBJ2-7,.
CASSVVGSGGANTGELFF,TGTGCCAGCAGCGTAGTGGGTAGCGGGGGAGCGAACACCGGGGAGCTGTTTTTT,TRBV9,18,TRBD2,TRBJ2-2,few
CASSLQREATDTQYF,TGTGCCAGCAGCCTCCAGCGGGAAGCCACAGATACGCAGTATTTT,TRBV7-3,15,TRBD2,TRBJ2-3,once
CASRAGTSGNNEQFF,TGTGCCAGCAGGGCCGGGACTAGCGGGAACAATGAGCAGTTCTTC,TRBV6-6,15,TRBD2,TRBJ2-1,few
CASSLAGTGTNYGYTF,TGTGCCAGCAGCTTAGCAGGGACAGGAACTAACTATGGCTACACCTTC,TRBV5-6,16,TRBD1,TRBJ1-2,.
CASSRDSNYGYTF,TGTGCCAGCAGTAGGGACAGTAACTATGGCTACACCTTC,TRBV7-9,13,TRBD1,TRBJ1-2,.
CASSSLAGGRKETQYF,TGTGCCAGCAGTTCGCTAGCGGGAGGAAGAAAAGAGACCCAGTACTTC,TRBV6-2/TRBV6-3,16,TRBD2,TRBJ2-5,.
CAGSRDSLQETQYF,TGTGCCGGATCTCGGGACAGTCTTCAAGAGACCCAGTACTTC,TRBV6-5,14,TRBD1,TRBJ2-5,.
CASSPWDRLSYEQYF,TGTGCCAGCAGCCCGTGGGACAGACTGTCCTACGAGCAGTACTTC,TRBV7-6,15,TRBD1,TRBJ2-7,.
CASSYGSGANYGYTF,TGTGCCAGCAGTTACGGATCAGGGGCTAACTATGGCTACACCTTC,TRBV6-5,15,.,TRBJ1-2,.
CASSYSGESSGNTIYF,TGTGCCAGCAGTTACTCAGGAGAATCATCTGGAAACACCATATATTTT,TRBV6-2/TRBV6-3,16,.,TRBJ1-3,.
CASSLPGQGETQYF,TGTGCCAGCTCTTTACCCGGACAGGGAGAGACCCAGTACTTC,TRBV28,14,TRBD1,TRBJ2-5,once
CASSSTPTPGNGYTF,TGTGCCAGCAGTTCCACACCTACACCAGGGAATGGCTACACCTTC,TRBV28,15,.,TRBJ1-2,.
CASSFSRGRETQYF,TGTGCCAGCAGTTTCTCCAGGGGAAGGGAGACCCAGTACTTC,TRBV27,14,.,TRBJ2-5,once
CASSLRQITEAFF,TGCGCCAGCAGCCTCAGACAGATAACTGAAGCTTTCTTT,TRBV4-1,13,.,TRBJ1-1,.
CASSESSGRGGEQFF,TGCGCCAGCAGTGAGTCGAGCGGGAGGGGAGGTGAGCAGTTCTTC,TRBV10-1,15,TRBD2,TRBJ2-1,.
CASSKTPAGGTTGELFF,TGTGCCAGCAGCAAAACCCCAGCGGGAGGGACGACCGGGGAGCTGTTTTTT,TRBV7-6,17,TRBD2,TRBJ2-2,few
CASSPDFGSADF,TGTGCCAGCAGCCCAGACTTCGGTTCGGCGGACTTC,TRBV3-1/TRBV3-2,12,.,TRBJ2-5,.
CASSFYTEAFF,TGTGCCAGCAGTTTCTACACTGAAGCTTTCTTT,TRBV6-2/TRBV6-3,11,.,TRBJ1-1,.
CSVVGLHNEQFF,TGCAGCGTTGTGGGACTCCACAATGAGCAGTTCTTC,TRBV29-1,12,.,TRBJ2-1,few
CASSLLLGGAEAFF,TGTGCCAGCAGCTTATTACTCGGCGGGGCTGAAGCTTTCTTT,TRBV7-2,14,.,TRBJ1-1,.
CASSLQAYTEAFF,TGTGCCAGCAGCTTACAGGCTTACACTGAAGCTTTCTTT,TRBV5-4,13,.,TRBJ1-1,.
CASSLQGALGYTF,TGTGCCAGCAGTCTACAGGGGGCCCTTGGCTACACCTTC,TRBV9,13,TRBD1,TRBJ1-2,few
CASSLAIAGGPYNEQFF,TGTGCCAGCAGCTTAGCTATAGCGGGAGGGCCCTACAATGAGCAGTTCTTC,TRBV7-9,17,TRBD2,TRBJ2-1,.
CASRKLAGGINEQFF,TGTGCCAGCAGAAAACTAGCGGGAGGGATCAATGAGCAGTTCTTC,TRBV2,15,TRBD2,TRBJ2-1,.
CASTGQGNSYNEQFF,TGTGCCAGCACGGGACAGGGAAACTCCTACAATGAGCAGTTCTTC,TRBV2,15,TRBD1,TRBJ2-1,.
CAWRRQATREYGYTF,TGTGCCTGGAGGAGACAGGCAACGCGGGAGTATGGCTACACCTTC,TRBV30,15,.,TRBJ1-2,.
CASRLSVSTDTQYF,TGTGCCAGTAGACTTAGCGTTAGCACAGATACGCAGTATTTT,TRBV19,14,.,TRBJ2-3,.
CASSQDRGLFYEQYF,TGCGCCAGCAGCCAAGACAGGGGCCTCTTTTACGAGCAGTACTTC,TRBV4-3,15,.,TRBJ2-7,.
CASSPGINEKLFF,TGCGCCAGCAGCCCCGGTATTAATGAAAAACTGTTTTTT,TRBV5-1,13,.,TRBJ1-4,.
CASSLRRGVAKNIQYF,TGTGCCAGCAGCTTACGTCGTGGAGTAGCCAAAAACATTCAGTACTTC,TRBV7-2,16,.,TRBJ2-4,.
CASSSMDRNGYTF,TGTGCCAGCAGCTCCATGGACAGAAATGGCTACACCTTC,TRBV7-9,13,.,TRBJ1-2,.
CASSQVTGGSYNEQFF,TGCGCCAGCAGCCAAGTAACGGGAGGCTCCTACAATGAGCAGTTCTTC,TRBV4-3,16,TRBD2,TRBJ2-1,.
CASSQGAGELFF,TGTGCCAGCAGTCAGGGGGCCGGGGAGCTGTTTTTT,TRBV3-1/TRBV3-2,12,TRBD1,TRBJ2-2,once
CASSLSGTSGQETQYF,TGTGCCAGCAGCTTATCCGGGACTAGCGGTCAAGAGACCCAGTACTTC,TRBV7-2,16,TRBD2,TRBJ2-5,.
CASSLDHRRQETQYF,TGTGCCAGCAGCTTGGATCACAGGCGTCAGGAGACCCAGTACTTC,TRBV5-5,15,.,TRBJ2-5,.
CASSVLSRAGEGTGELFF,TGTGCCAGCAGCGTATTGTCTCGAGCGGGAGAGGGCACCGGGGAGCTGTTTTTT,TRBV9,18,TRBD2,TRBJ2-2,.
CASRTSYEQFF,TGTGCCAGTAGGACTTCATATGAGCAGTTCTTC,TRBV19,11,.,TRBJ2-1,.
CASSRIKRGTEAFF,TGTGCCAGCAGCCGGATAAAAAGAGGCACTGAAGCTTTCTTT,TRBV4-2,14,.,TRBJ1-1,.
CASSLARDYRPARYEQFF,TGTGCCAGCAGCTTAGCCCGGGACTACCGTCCGGCTAGGTATGAGCAGTTCTTC,TRBV13,18,TRBD2,TRBJ2-1,.